This T cell receptor beta chain emerged from a study of cytomegalovirus exposure and HLA in healthy donors. A word on this clone: Its antigen is unidentified.

Germline V gene sequence: CDR1 KGHSH, CDR2 LQKENI. Unmatched junction bases numbered 8, after V lost 2 bases and J lost 7 bases. The CDR3 contains 16 residues. The PCR was carried out with 60 Vbeta primers and 13 Jbeta primers. The method was immunoSEQ multiplex PCR; TCRdb's version includes in-frame clones alone and lacks a portion of them. The sample lists almost 200,000 clones; about four fifths were seen once. Overall study results and limits: Excluded were some V segments that proved indistinguishable, including TRBV6-2 and TRBV6-3. Prior analysis indicated that the majority of TCR beta V segments exhibited productivity approximately 87% or approximately 30% of the time. Several of the most significant clusters appeared linked to common viral pathogens, based on a later analysis. 164 TCR beta chains were listed as cytomegalovirus-associated.

Sequenced sample: PBMCs. This TCR derives from a male donor in good health and CMV-seropositive. The V call is TRBV18, the J call TRBJ2-7, with 13 bases matching TRBD2. This CDR3 reads CASSPVGLAGAGEQYF. The CDR3 nucleotides read TGTGCCAGCTCACCAGTAGGACTAGCGGGAGCCGGGGAGCAGTACTTC.